This T cell receptor (beta chain) was identified during a study of blood T cell repertoires in COVID-19. CDR1 and CDR2 (germline): ENHRY, SYGVKD. V dropped 9 bases and J dropped 6; count of bases not matched to a gene: 8. This CDR3 has 14 residues. TCRdb's table, derived via immunoSEQ multiplex PCR, lists solely in-frame clones and lacks some. The table lists about 220,000 clones, about four fifths of them singletons, with more than 3% in the top ten. The chain couples TRBV10-3 to TRBJ2-1; 10 positions agree with TRBD1. This receptor was obtained from a woman in her sixties who had recovered from COVID-19. The material sequenced was PBMCs or T cells enriched from blood (not recorded which). CDR3 sequence: CAINPGQGINEQFF. In DNA form, the CDR3 reads TGTGCCATTAACCCGGGACAGGGGATCAATGAGCAGTTCTTC.